Here is one TCR beta chain with its context. This clonotype was picked up a small number of times. There is no known antigen for this receptor. Base quality data are lacking; no much larger clone is found one base away. Ficoll-Paque density gradient centrifugation was used to isolate PBMCs. This sample was included in a study of T-cell memory formation after mild COVID-19 (dated by TCRdb to the early 2020s). For context, the study as a whole: TCR sequence clusters from the two donors were largely donor specific. Longitudinal TCRalpha and TCRbeta repertoire sequencing tracked T-cell clones expanding and contracting after mild COVID-19 in a couple of donors. The cohort comprised two young, previously healthy adult volunteers, one female and one male. General conclusions and limits of the study: Some responding clones were found in pre-infection memory, which suggests that pre-existing cross-reactive memory T cells took part in the SARS-CoV-2 response. Only a couple of mild cases were covered in the study, and larger cohorts including severe cases with pre-infection samples were considered necessary. Balanced CD4/CD8 phenotypes were observed for clones contracting from day 15 to 85, whereas a bias towards CD4+ was observed for a second wave of clones expanding from day 15 to 37. Whether the second-wave clones peaking on day 37 were SARS-CoV-2 specific was not confirmed. Contracting CD4+ clones turned up mainly in the CM and EM memory subsets, whereas EMRA was where CD8+ clones were enriched.

From cysteine to phenylalanine, the CDR3 is 13 amino acids long. The sequence is cut down to CDR3 DNA, 39 bases in frame from base 1. V and J lose 10 bases and 6 bases, and a span of 18 bases separates them. The sequencer was an Illumina NovaSeq 6000. cDNA libraries for TCRalpha and TCRbeta were prepared by 5'RACE using constant-segment primers, with sample barcodes and unique molecular identifiers added. Trizol reagent was used to extract RNA from every sample. Libraries were amplified in two PCR steps, with a second sample barcode and Illumina TruSeq adapters added in the second step. Sequencing of libraries was performed on an Illumina NovaSeq with 2 x 150 bp paired-end reads. On the authors' methods: Reads were demultiplexed and collapsed into UMI-guided consensus sequences with migec v1.2.7. With mixcr v2.1.11, UMI consensuses were aligned to TRA and TRB V and J templates and assembled into clonotypes. A clonotype was counted as expanded or contracted only if both edgeR and NoisET called the change significant, with noise models trained on biological replicates. edgeR calls used a false discovery rate-adjusted p below 0.01 and a log2 fold-change threshold of 1. As an exploratory analysis of dynamics, max-normalized trajectories of the 1000 most abundant clonotypes were examined by PCA with hierarchical clustering. The CD4 or CD8 phenotype of responding clones was assigned using the separately sequenced CD4+ and CD8+ repertoires. The raw public reads went through TCRdb reprocessing: fastp at Q25, MiXCR clone calling, in-frame beta chains kept. Records with the same CDR3 protein are collapsed into one entry carrying the most frequent genes and DNA. The V and J calls shown here were made by TCRdb, not taken from the authors' results. The sample yields some 120,000 distinct CDR3 sequences; about 17% were counted once. The ten largest clones represent 11% to 15% of the sample.

The chain was built from TRBV12-3 or TRBV12-4 and TRBJ1-2; a tentative D call is TRBD1 (6 bases match). This TCR was sampled from an adult woman who had mild COVID-19 (a few samples of this study predate the infection). The sample titles of this study are shuffled in the database, so cell type and time point are left out; the donor was told from shared clones. Sequenced material: PBMCs or a T cell subset sorted from them (not recorded which). The DNA reads TGTGCCACCCCGTGGCAGGGGCTCCATGGCTACACCTTC. Its amino acids are CATPWQGLHGYTF.